What follows are 9 T cell receptor beta chains derived from one specimen sequenced in a study of OX40 agonist ivuxolimab in advanced cancers. Assay used: immunoSEQ multiplex PCR; TCRdb lists only in-frame clones, some missing. The sample carries fewer than 90,000 clones, approximately 90% recorded once. Source: CD4+ or CD8+ T cells sorted from blood, taken in a trial of the OX40 agonist ivuxolimab. All receptors come from an adult with an advanced solid tumor such as melanoma, head and neck, liver or kidney cancer.

The chain has TRBV15 and TRBJ2-7; maybe TRBD1 (6 bases). CDR1 and CDR2 (germline): LNHNV, YYDKDF (reference sequence). The V end lost 1 base, the J end lost 5 bases, and 15 bases lay between the germline ends. CDR3 length: 15 residues. In DNA form, the CDR3 reads TGTGCCACCAGCAGAGTGTTTGCAGGGGCCAACGAGCAGTACTTC. Translation gives CATSRVFAGANEQYF. Together with reference TRBV15 and TRBJ2-7, the CDR3 gives the full variable domain: DAMVIQNPRYQVTQFGKPVTLSCSQTLNHNVMYWYQQKSSQAPKLLFHYYDKDFNNEADTPDNFQSRRPNTSFCFLDIRSPGLGDTAMYLCATSRVFAGANEQYFGPGTRLTVT.

This clone was seen a few times. The genes are TRBV6-1 and TRBJ2-7; D may be TRBD2 (5 bases). The CDR3 loop spans 15 amino acids. Deletions cut 3 bases from V and 3 bases from J, with 15 bases between. In germline, CDR1 is MNHNS, CDR2 SASEGT. The CDR3 region is CASSDGSTRDYEQYF. As DNA, the CDR3 is TGTGCCAGCAGTGATGGGTCTACTAGGGACTACGAGCAGTACTTC.

This chain links TRBV30 with TRBJ1-1; 7 nucleotides agree with TRBD1. Germline V gives CDR1 GTSNPN, CDR2 SVGIG (reference sequence). This CDR3 region has 13 residues. After removal of 3 bases from V and 3 bases from J, the junction contained 4 bases not matched to a gene. In nucleotides, the CDR3 is TGTGCCTGGAGAGACAGGGCCCACACTGAAGCTTTCTTT. Protein sequence: CAWRDRAHTEAFF.

This clone came up many times. The chain uses TRBV7-9 and TRBJ2-7; D remains ambiguous. CDR3 length: 16 residues. CDR1 SEHNR and CDR2 FQNEAQ come from the germline V gene (reference sequence). The germline V and J ends were trimmed by 5 bases and 4 bases, with 21 bases remaining between them. The CDR3 region is CASSTQDGMHHYEQYF. The CDR3 nucleotides read TGTGCCAGCAGCACGCAGGACGGAATGCACCATTACGAGCAGTACTTC.

The V gene is TRBV7-3, the J gene TRBJ2-3; perhaps TRBD2 as D (6 bases). The CDR3 spans 14 residues. CDR1 and CDR2 from the germline V gene are SGHTA and FQGTGA. Trimming removed 4 bases at V and 6 bases at J, with 14 bases between. The CDR3 is CASSSGGGSDTQYF. The CDR3 nucleotides are TGTGCCAGCAGCTCTGGGGGAGGCTCTGATACGCAGTATTTT.

Here the CDR3 DNA reads TGCGCCAGCACCGACCAGGGGATGTACGAGCAGTACTTC. Residues: CASTDQGMYEQYF. The chain recombines TRBV5-1 with TRBJ2-7; D might be TRBD1 (6 bases). V lost 6 bases and J 4 bases, leaving 14 bases between the germline ends. Germline V lookup: CDR1 SGHRS, CDR2 YFSETQ. This CDR3 has 13 residues.

There are a few counts of this clone. The chain couples TRBV10-1 to TRBJ1-5, with 8 bases identical to TRBD1. Germline CDR1 is WNHNN and CDR2 is SYGVQD (reference sequence). The CDR3 spans 16 residues. Germline trimming cut 6 bases from V and 1 base from J; bases unmatched to any gene: 8. The CDR3 reads CASSSQGARSNQPQHF. DNA for the CDR3: TGCGCCAGCAGCTCCCAGGGGGCGAGAAGCAATCAGCCCCAGCATTTT.

For the CDR3, the DNA is TGTGCCAGCAGCTTAGGGGCCCAGGCCCCCTCCTACAATGAGCAGTTCTTC. Translation: CASSLGAQAPSYNEQFF. V is TRBV11-3 and J is TRBJ2-1; D gene ambiguous. The CDR3 totals 17 residues. Looked up from germline, CDR1 is SGHNT and CDR2 is YENEEA. V dropped 1 base and J dropped 0 bases, with 13 bases sitting between them.

The gene calls are TRBV6-1 and TRBJ2-3; D unclear. The V end lost 6 bases, the J end lost 4 bases, and 14 bases lay between the germline ends. This CDR3 comprises 14 residues. CDR1 is MNHNS and CDR2 is SASEGT in the germline V gene. This CDR3 is CASSQSWVPDTQYF. For the CDR3, the DNA is TGTGCCAGCAGCCAAAGCTGGGTCCCAGATACGCAGTATTTT.